This T cell receptor beta chain was recovered during a study of cytomegalovirus exposure and HLA in healthy donors (dated by TCRdb to the late 2010s). In the study overall: According to an earlier analysis of around 600 of the donors, some 180 million T cells yielded 90 million to 140 million unique TCR beta sequences and roughly 280 Gb of sequence data. Around 320 gigabases of sequencing data and approximately 93 million unique TCR sequences were included in an early release covering under 650 HLA-typed donors. Of the approximately 400 genotyped donors, 81% were placed in the genetic ancestry cluster associated with self-reported Caucasian donors. The aim of the study was to test whether cataloging public T cell receptors could identify signatures of past pathogen exposure. The study profiled the T cell repertoires of fewer than 850 subjects by immunosequencing and related them to cytomegalovirus serostatus. A separate validation cohort of over a hundred different subjects was used in addition to the roughly 670-subject first cohort. High-throughput TCR immunosequencing, statistical association of individual TCRs with disease status, and machine learning were combined to predict cytomegalovirus infection status. A later analysis re-examined previously published TCR beta repertoires from around 670 donors and added high-resolution HLA genotyping to investigate patterns of TCR occurrence. The later analysis used no new phenotypic data to find candidate immune exposures, relying instead on TCR beta sequences and their occurrence across donors. To decide whether each TCR beta V gene segment behaved as functional or pseudogenic, an earlier analysis of approximately 590 of the donors relied on high-throughput TCR beta sequencing. Alongside the repertoire data, information on donor age, sex, ethnicity and CMV serostatus was compiled. Genome-wide SNP genotypes for about 65% of the 666 donors were used in a later genetic analysis, which treated that subset as a discovery cohort. Every discovery cohort repertoire had been produced on one sequencing platform. HLA typing included class I and class II loci at four-digit resolution. Typing coverage differed by locus: A, B, C, DRB1 and DQB1 were typed in roughly 620-630 donors, DQA1 in 522, DPA1 in some 600, and DPB1 in roughly 470. Several DR-DQ haplotypes were handled as single units for association and clustering because linkage in the cohort was strong. Across about 380 genotyped donors of the cohort, an average of approximately 200,000 unique TCR beta nucleotide sequences per donor were sequenced, and approximately 17% of those sequences were non-productive.

Points the paper makes about the study in general: According to a later genetic analysis, donors in an Asian-associated ancestry cluster had fewer N-insertions in productive TCRs than the approximately 650-donor mean. Because counts were too low, more than 15 rarely observed V segments, including chromosome 9 orphons, were left out of the earlier analysis of roughly 600 of the donors. Sequencing depth was assumed to be roughly uniform across donors in the presence/absence analyses, though that assumption may not hold. Assigning TCR associations to individual alleles was difficult when HLA alleles, especially DR and DQ, strongly co-occurred. The study listed 150 to 200 TCR beta chains as associated with cytomegalovirus. Most TCR sequences were seen in very few donors, while some public TCRs were found in many individuals. A group of highly shared sequence variants was considered likely to be a technical artifact of the sequencing pipeline. Cytomegalovirus status was reported to be diagnosed by the classifier with high specificity and sensitivity in both the original and validation cohorts. A later genetic analysis associated a missense DCLRE1C variant with V-gene and J-gene trimming of TCR beta chains, and an independent cohort replicated the association. A later analysis found that most CMV-associated TCR beta chains appeared HLA-restricted, with HLA associations seemingly driven largely by CMV exposure. A further reported finding was that TCR beta sequences accurately predicted the HLA-A and HLA-B alleles for most subjects in the first cohort. In a later analysis, the rate of TCR association differed among HLA loci, with DRB1 alleles having the most associated TCRs and HLA-C alleles having the fewest. The only immune exposure information available for the cohort was CMV serostatus. Some IMGT-functional V segments, including TRBV6-2 and TRBV6-3, could not be told apart with the 87-base-pair reads, so those segments were excluded. Compared with equally common non-associated chains, HLA-associated TCR beta chains in a later analysis were more clonally expanded and had lower generation probabilities. Linkage disequilibrium might explain the correlated functional status among segregating V segments, but an unknown experimental factor could not be excluded. A later analysis associated about 16,000 TCR beta sequences with specific HLA alleles at a false discovery rate of 0.05. Broadly in line with IMGT annotations, most TCR beta V segments showed up in productive rearrangements about 87% or about 30% of the time in an earlier analysis of around 600 of the donors. A few of the identified cytomegalovirus-associated TCR beta chains were confirmed in vitro to be specific for cytomegalovirus antigens. In a later analysis, several top co-occurrence clusters were reported to appear linked to parvovirus B19, influenza, CMV and Epstein-Barr virus. The cohort was sequenced for TCR beta chains only, and without alpha or paired-chain data the features that could be detected were limited. It was suggested by the authors that the approach could potentially be generalized to other disease states and immunological phenotypes. Because some donors lacked HLA typing at each locus, the association tests relied only on the typed subset.

The germline V gene supplies CDR1 SGHDT and CDR2 YYEEEE. The CDR3 has 15 amino acids, counting the end cysteine and phenylalanine. The sequence is cut down to CDR3 DNA, 45 bases in frame from base 1. The cohort consisted of hundreds of healthy bone marrow donors. At the time of sampling, every cohort member was nominally healthy, though immune exposures that went unrecorded were likely present. The donor tested CMV seropositive and was one of the 289 seropositive cohort members. Every donor gave a peripheral blood sample, and the peripheral blood mononuclear cells from that sample were used for TCR beta sequencing. The Qiagen DNeasy Blood Extraction Kit was used to extract genomic DNA from the blood cell samples. A word on this clone: What this receptor recognizes is not known. Germline and junction disagree at one end, which may indicate a read error.

Libraries were built with the immunoSEQ multiplex PCR assay. A mixture of 60 forward primers for TCR Vbeta segments and 13 reverse primers for TCR Jbeta segments was used in the multiplex PCR. A multiplex PCR assay on genomic DNA amplified the CDR3 region of rearranged TCR beta genes. On the Illumina HiSeq System, the amplified TCR beta libraries were sequenced as 87-base-pair reads. The published analysis was carried out like this. In a later analysis, some 80 million unique TCR beta chains were counted across the 500 to 700 repertoires, and around 11 million of these chains were shared by at least two donors. To remove PCR and sequencing errors, raw reads were error-corrected and collapsed into unique sequences using a nearest-neighbor algorithm that merged closely related sequences. CDR3 sequences were aligned to IMGT reference sequences to assign V, D and J gene segments. For a sequence to be retained, a match of at least six nucleotides was required to both a V gene segment and a J gene segment. A rearrangement was called productive if the CDR3 had no stop codons and remained in frame with V and J, and every other rearrangement was called non-productive. Following IMGT convention, CDR3 was defined as the stretch from the second conserved V-encoded cysteine up to the conserved J-encoded phenylalanine. In an earlier analysis of 587 of the donors, sequences lacking an unambiguous match to a single V gene segment were excluded. In an earlier analysis of around 600 of the donors, V segments were called functional above 56.7% productive rearrangements and were called segregating when the between-donor standard deviation exceeded 5%. To diagnose cytomegalovirus status from the catalog of TCR beta chain sequences, a statistical classification framework was built. V and J gene assignment, in a later analysis, came from comparing TCR nucleotide sequences with IMGT/GENE-DB human TR gene sequences. Using the TCRdist pipeline, a later analysis assigned CDR3 sequences along with most-parsimonious VDJ recombination scenarios. In a later analysis, every TCR beta chain was defined by the combination of its CDR3 amino acid sequence and its V-gene family, and reads without a unique V-gene family were dropped. In a later analysis, approximately 590 highly shared, low-generation-probability nucleotide sequences were removed to address suspected cross-contamination and a sequencing artifact. A later analysis calculated a clonal expansion index for each public chain from normalized within-repertoire ranks of inferred template counts. Generation probabilities in a later analysis came from a VDJ recombination model fitted to out-of-frame rearrangements, and those results were checked against IGoR. Hypergeometric tests were used in a later analysis to score TCR-TCR, TCR-HLA and TCR-CMV co-occurrence, with a repertoire-size bias correction applied to the TCR pairs. False discovery rates were estimated in a later analysis by permuting HLA or CMV assignments 20 times. In a later analysis, co-occurring TCRs were grouped with DBSCAN, and TCRdist sequence similarity was added when clustering was performed within HLA-allele-positive subsets. Repertoires with fewer than 30,000 or more than 120,000 public chains, plus five repertoires with anomalous nucleotide sharing, were excluded from co-occurrence clustering. TCRdb's version of the immuneACCESS table is confined to in-frame rearrangements and falls short of the full clone set. An unresolved V gene accounts for under half of the shortfall where checked; the remainder is of unknown origin. That table furnishes V, J and clone size, whereas the DNA furnished D and trimming. Counted in this sample were some 200,000 clones; less than 85% of them appeared once. The ten largest clones take up over 1.5% of the sample.

In this chain, TRBV5-6 is recombined with TRBJ2-5, with TRBD2 tentatively as D gene (6 bases match). This TCR derives from a girl aged 5 to 17 in good health and CMV-seropositive. The sequencing input was PBMCs. The sequenced DNA is TGTGCCAGCAGCGTGGGGGGTTTCCTGAGGGAGATCCAGTACTTC. Its translation is CASSVGGFLREIQYF.